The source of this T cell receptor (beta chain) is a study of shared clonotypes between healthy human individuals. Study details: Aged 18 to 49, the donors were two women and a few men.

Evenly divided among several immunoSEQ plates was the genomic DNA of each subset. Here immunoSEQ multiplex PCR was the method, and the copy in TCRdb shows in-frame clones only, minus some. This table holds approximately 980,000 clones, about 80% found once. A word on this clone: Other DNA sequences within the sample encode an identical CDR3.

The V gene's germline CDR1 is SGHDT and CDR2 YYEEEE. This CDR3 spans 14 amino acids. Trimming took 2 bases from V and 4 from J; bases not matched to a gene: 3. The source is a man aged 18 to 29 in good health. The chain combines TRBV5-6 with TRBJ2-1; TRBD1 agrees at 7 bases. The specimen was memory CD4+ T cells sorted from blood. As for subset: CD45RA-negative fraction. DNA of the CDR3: TGTGCCAGCAGCTTTGGACAGGTTTACAATGAGCAGTTCTTC. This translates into CASSFGQVYNEQFF.